This TCR beta chain was found in a study of blood T cell repertoires in COVID-19. Study in general: Spain, Italy and the United States supplied samples that represented acute and convalescent COVID-19.

Germline CDR1 and CDR2: MGHRA and YSYEKL. V lost 3 bases and J lost 3; bases outside the gene matches: 7. This CDR3 contains 17 residues. This clone was picked up a small number of times. Clones were sequenced by immunoSEQ multiplex PCR, and TCRdb holds only the in-frame ones, with some missing. The profile shows 250,000 to 350,000 clones, roughly 83% of them singletons. The V and J genes are TRBV4-1 and TRBJ2-1, with 11 bases matching TRBD2. The TCR comes from a human donor with COVID-19, enrolled during active disease. The donor label of this sample is uncertain. Sequences were obtained from peripheral blood. CDR3 DNA: TGCGCCAGCAGCCACGGGACTAGCGGAGGAGACTACAATGAGCAGTTCTTC. Amino acid sequence: CASSHGTSGGDYNEQFF.